This T cell receptor (beta chain) is from a study of cytomegalovirus exposure and HLA in healthy donors. Notes on the study in general: Accurate predictions that matched the HLA-A and HLA-B alleles of most subjects were reportedly made from TCR beta sequences.

Likely unrecorded immune exposures existed in these nominally healthy donors. This CDR3 is built from 11 residues. Germline V lookup: CDR1 MNHEY, CDR2 SVGAGI. The germline V and J ends were trimmed by 6 bases and 6 bases, with 7 bases remaining between them. Worth noting for this clone: Its target is unknown.

PCR primers comprised 60 Vbeta and 13 Jbeta primers. Produced via immunoSEQ multiplex PCR; TCRdb's table is partial and in-frame only. In total, the table holds about 54,000 clones. V gene TRBV6-5 combines with J gene TRBJ2-3; D is unclear. The receptor was isolated from a woman between 40 and 55 years old in good health and CMV-seronegative. The sequenced material came from PBMCs. CDR3 coding DNA: TGTGCCAGCAGGGGCGCCGATACGCAGTATTTT. Translation: CASRGADTQYF.